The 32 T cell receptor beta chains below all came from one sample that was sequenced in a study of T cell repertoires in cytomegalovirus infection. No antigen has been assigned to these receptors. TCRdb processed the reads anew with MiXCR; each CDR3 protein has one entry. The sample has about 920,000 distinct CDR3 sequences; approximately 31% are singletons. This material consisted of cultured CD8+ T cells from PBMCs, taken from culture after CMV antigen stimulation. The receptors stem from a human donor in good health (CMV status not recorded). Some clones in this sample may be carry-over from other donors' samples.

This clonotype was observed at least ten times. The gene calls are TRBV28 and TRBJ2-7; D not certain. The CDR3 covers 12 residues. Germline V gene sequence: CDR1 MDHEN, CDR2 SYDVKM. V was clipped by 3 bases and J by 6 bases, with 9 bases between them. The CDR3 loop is CASSFPNLEQYV. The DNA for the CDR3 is TGTGCCAGCAGTTTTCCCAACCTCGAGCAGTACGTC.

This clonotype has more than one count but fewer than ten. CDR3: CASHLGGTEAFF. CDR3 sequence (DNA): TGTGCCAGCCACTTGGGGGGCACTGAAGCTTTCTTT. V gene TRBV6-2 or TRBV6-3 combines with J gene TRBJ1-1; weak D call: TRBD1 (5 bases). The CDR3 is 12 residues long. V lost 8 bases and J lost 4, with 11 bases in between. CDR1 and CDR2 (germline): MNHEY, SVGEGT.

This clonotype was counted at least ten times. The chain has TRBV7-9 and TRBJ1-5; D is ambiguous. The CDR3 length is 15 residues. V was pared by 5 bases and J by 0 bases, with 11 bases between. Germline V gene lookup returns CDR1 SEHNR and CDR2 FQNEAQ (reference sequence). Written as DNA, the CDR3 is TGTGCCAGCAGCGCCTCCAAACATAGCAATCAGCCCCAGCATTTT. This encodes CASSASKHSNQPQHF. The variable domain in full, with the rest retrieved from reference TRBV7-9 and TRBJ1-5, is DTGVSQNPRHKITKRGQNVTFRCDPISEHNRLYWYRQTLGQGPEFLTYFQNEAQLEKSRLLSDRFSAERPKGSFSTLEIQRTEQGDSAMYLCASSASKHSNQPQHFGDGTRLSIL.

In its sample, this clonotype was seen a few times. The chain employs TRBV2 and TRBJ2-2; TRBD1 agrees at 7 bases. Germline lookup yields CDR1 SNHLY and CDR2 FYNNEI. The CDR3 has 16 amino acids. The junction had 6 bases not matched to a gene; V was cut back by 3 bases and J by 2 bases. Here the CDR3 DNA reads TGTGCCAGCAGTGACGGGCAGGGGGTTAACACCGGGGAGCTGTTTTTT. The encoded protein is CASSDGQGVNTGELFF. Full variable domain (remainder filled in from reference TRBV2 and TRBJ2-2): EPEVTQTPSHQVTQMGQEVILRCVPISNHLYFYWYRQILGQKVEFLVSFYNNEISEKSEIFDDQFSVERPDGSNFTLKIRSTKLEDSAMYFCASSDGQGVNTGELFFGEGSRLTVL.

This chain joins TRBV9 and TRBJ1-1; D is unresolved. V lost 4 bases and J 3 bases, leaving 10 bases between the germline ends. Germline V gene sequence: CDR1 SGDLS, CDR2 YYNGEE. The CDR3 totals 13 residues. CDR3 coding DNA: TGTGCCAGCAGCCCCTACGGTGACACTGAAGCTTTCTTT. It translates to CASSPYGDTEAFF.

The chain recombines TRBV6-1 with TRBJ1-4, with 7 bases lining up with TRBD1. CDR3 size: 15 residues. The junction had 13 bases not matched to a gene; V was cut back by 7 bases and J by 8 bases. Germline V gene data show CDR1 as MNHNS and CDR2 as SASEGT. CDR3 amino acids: CASTEGDREIEKLFF. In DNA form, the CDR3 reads TGTGCCAGCACCGAGGGGGACAGAGAAATCGAAAAACTGTTTTTT.

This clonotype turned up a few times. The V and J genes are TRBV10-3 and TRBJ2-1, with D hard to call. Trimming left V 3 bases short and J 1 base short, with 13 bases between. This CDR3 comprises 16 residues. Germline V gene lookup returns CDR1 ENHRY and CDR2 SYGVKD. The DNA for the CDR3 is TGTGCCATCAGTGAACCCCTGGTGGGGTCCTACAATGAGCAGTTCTTC. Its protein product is CAISEPLVGSYNEQFF.

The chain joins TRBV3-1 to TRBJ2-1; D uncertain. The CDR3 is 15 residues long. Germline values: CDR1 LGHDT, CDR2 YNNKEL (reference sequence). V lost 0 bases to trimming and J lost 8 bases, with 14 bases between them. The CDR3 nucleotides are TGTGCCAGCAGCCAAGAGAGAAAGGTATGGGATGAGCAGTTCTTC. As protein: CASSQERKVWDEQFF.

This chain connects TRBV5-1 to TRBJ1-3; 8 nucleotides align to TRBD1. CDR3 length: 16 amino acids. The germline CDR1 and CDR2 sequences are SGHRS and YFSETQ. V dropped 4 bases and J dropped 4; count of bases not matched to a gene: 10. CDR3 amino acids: CASSLRDRRFGNTIYF. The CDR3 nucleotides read TGCGCCAGCAGCCTCCGGGACAGGCGGTTCGGAAACACCATATATTTT.

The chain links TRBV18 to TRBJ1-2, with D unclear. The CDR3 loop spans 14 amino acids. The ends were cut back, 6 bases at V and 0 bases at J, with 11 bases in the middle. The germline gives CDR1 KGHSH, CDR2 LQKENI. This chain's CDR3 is CASSPTDANYGYTF. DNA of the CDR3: TGTGCCAGCTCCCCCACGGATGCTAACTATGGCTACACCTTC.

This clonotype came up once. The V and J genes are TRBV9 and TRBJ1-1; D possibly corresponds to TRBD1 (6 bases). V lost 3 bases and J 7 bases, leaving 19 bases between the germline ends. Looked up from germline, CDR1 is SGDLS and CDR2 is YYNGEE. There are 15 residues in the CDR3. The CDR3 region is CASSGGLGGRNEAFF. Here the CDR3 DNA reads TGTGCCAGCAGCGGCGGGCTCGGGGGCCGAAATGAAGCTTTCTTT. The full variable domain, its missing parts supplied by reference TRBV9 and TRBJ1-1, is DSGVTQTPKHLITATGQRVTLRCSPRSGDLSVYWYQQSLDQGLQFLIQYYNGEERAKGNILERFSAQQFPDLHSELNLSSLELGDSALYFCASSGGLGGRNEAFFGQGTRLTVV.

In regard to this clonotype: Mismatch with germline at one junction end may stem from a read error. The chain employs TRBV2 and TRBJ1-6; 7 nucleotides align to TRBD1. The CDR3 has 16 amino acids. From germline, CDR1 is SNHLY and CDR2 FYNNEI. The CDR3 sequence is CASSRQGLAYNSPIHF. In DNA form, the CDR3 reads TGTGCCAGCAGTCGACAGGGATTGGCCTATAATTCACCCATCCACTTT.

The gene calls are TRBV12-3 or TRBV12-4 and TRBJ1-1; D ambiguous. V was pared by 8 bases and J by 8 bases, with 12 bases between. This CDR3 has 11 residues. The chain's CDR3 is CASAWTGEAFF. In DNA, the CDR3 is TGTGCCAGCGCTTGGACGGGCGAAGCTTTCTTT.

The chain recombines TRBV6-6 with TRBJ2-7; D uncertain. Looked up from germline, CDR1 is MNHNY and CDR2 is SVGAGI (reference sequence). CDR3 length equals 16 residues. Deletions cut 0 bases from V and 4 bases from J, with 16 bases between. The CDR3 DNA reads TGTGCCAGCAGTTACTCGAGGCAGCGTTCCGATTACGAGCAGTACGTC. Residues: CASSYSRQRSDYEQYV.

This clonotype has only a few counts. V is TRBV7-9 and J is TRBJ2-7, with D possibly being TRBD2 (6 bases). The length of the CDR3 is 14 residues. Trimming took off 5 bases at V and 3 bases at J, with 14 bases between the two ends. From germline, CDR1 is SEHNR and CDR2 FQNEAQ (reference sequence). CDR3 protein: CASSPWTNIYEQYF. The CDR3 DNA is TGTGCCAGCAGCCCCTGGACTAACATCTACGAGCAGTACTTC.

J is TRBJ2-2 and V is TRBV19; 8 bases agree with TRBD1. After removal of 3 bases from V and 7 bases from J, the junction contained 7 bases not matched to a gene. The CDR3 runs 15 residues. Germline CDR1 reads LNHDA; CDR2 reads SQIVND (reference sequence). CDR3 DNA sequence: TGTGCCAGTAGTATCGGGAGACAGGGGATCGGGGAGCTGTTTTTT. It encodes CASSIGRQGIGELFF.

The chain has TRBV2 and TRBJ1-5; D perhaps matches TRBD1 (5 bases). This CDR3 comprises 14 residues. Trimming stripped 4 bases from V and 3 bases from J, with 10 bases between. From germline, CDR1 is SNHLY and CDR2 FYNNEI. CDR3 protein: CASSGWGSNQPQHF. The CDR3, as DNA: TGTGCCAGCAGTGGATGGGGGTCCAATCAGCCCCAGCATTTT.

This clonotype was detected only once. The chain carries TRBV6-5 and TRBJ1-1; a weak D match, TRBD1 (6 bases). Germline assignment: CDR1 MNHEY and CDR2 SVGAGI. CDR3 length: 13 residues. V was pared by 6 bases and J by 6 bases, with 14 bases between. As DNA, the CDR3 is TGTGCCAGCAGCGACAGGCACAAGGCTGAAGCTTTCTTT. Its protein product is CASSDRHKAEAFF.

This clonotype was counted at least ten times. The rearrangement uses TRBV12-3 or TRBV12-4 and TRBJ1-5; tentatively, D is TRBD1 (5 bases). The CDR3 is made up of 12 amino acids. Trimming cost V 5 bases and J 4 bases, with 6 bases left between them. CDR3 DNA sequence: TGTGCCAGCAGTGAGGGGAATCAGCCCCAGCATTTT. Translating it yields CASSEGNQPQHF.

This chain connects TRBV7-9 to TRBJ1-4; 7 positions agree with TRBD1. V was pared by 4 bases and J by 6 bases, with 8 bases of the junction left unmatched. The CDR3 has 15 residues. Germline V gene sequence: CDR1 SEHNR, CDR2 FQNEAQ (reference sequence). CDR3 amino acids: CASSSQGGPDEKLFF. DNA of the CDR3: TGTGCCAGCAGCTCCCAAGGGGGCCCAGATGAAAAACTGTTTTTT.

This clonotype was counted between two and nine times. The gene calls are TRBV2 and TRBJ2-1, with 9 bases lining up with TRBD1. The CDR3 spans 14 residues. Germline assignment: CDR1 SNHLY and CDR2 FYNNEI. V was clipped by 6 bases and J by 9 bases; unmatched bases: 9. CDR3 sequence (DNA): TGTGCCAGCAGAGTCCCGGGACAGGGTCCTGAGCAGTTCTTC. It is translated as CASRVPGQGPEQFF.

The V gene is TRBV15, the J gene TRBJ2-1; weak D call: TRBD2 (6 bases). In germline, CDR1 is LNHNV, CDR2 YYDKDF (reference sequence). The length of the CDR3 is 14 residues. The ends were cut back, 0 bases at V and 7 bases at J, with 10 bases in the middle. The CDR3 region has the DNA TGTGCCACCAGCAGAGATCTAGGGAGGAATGAGCAGTTCTTC. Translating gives CATSRDLGRNEQFF.

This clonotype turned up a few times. CDR3: CASSSPLIGGTSNQPQHF. In nucleotides, the CDR3 is TGTGCCAGCAGTTCCCCGCTAATCGGAGGGACGAGCAATCAGCCCCAGCATTTT. V gene TRBV6-2 or TRBV6-3 combines with J gene TRBJ1-5; perhaps TRBD1 as D (5 bases). The CDR3 sequence is 18 residues long. The V end was cut by 4 bases, the J end by 1 base, with 20 bases between. Germline-derived CDR1 and CDR2 are MNHEY and SVGEGT.

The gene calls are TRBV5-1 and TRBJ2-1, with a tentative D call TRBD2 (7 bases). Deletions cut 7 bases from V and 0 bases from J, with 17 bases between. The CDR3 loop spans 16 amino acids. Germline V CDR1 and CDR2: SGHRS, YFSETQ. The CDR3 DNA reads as TGCGCCAGCCTGGGGGGGCATCCGGGCTCCTACAATGAGCAGTTCTTC. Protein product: CASLGGHPGSYNEQFF.

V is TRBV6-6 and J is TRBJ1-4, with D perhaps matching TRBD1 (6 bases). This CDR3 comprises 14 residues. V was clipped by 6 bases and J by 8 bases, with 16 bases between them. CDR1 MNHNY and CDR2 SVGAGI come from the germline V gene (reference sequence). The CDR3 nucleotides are TGTGCCAGCAGACGAGACAGGTCCGGGGAAAAACTGTTTTTT. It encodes CASRRDRSGEKLFF.

The DNA for the CDR3 is TGCAGCGTTGAGCTAGCGGGGGCCGGGGAGGCAGATACGCAGTATTTT. Residues: CSVELAGAGEADTQYF. The chain combines TRBV29-1 with TRBJ2-3, with 10 nucleotides matching TRBD2. The trim removed 3 bases at V and 4 bases at J, leaving 10 bases unmatched. The CDR3 sequence is 16 residues long. Germline V lookup: CDR1 SQVTM, CDR2 ANQGSEA.

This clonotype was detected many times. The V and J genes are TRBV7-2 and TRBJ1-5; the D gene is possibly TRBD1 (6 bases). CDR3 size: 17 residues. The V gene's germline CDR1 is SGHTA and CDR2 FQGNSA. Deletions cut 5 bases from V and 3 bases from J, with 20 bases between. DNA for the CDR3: TGTGCCAGCAGCCCTAGGGGAGGGGGATTCGACAATCAGCCCCAGCATTTT. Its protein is CASSPRGGGFDNQPQHF.

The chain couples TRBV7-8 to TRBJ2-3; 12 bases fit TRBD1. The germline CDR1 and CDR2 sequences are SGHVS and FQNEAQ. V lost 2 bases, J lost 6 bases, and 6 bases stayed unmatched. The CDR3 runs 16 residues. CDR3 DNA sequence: TGTGCCAGCAGCTTAAAGGGACAGGGGGCATTCGATACGCAGTATTTT. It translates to CASSLKGQGAFDTQYF. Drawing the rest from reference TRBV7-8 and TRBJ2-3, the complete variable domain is GAGVSQSPRYKVAKRGQDVALRCDPISGHVSLFWYQQALGQGPEFLTYFQNEAQLDKSGLPSDRFFAERPEGSVSTLKIQRTQQEDSAVYLCASSLKGQGAFDTQYFGPGTRLTVL.

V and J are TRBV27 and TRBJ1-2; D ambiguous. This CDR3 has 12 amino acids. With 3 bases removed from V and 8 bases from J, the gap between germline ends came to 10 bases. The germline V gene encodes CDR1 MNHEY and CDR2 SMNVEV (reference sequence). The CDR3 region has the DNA TGTGCCAGCAGTTTCCCCGGTTCCGGCTACACCTTC. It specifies CASSFPGSGYTF.

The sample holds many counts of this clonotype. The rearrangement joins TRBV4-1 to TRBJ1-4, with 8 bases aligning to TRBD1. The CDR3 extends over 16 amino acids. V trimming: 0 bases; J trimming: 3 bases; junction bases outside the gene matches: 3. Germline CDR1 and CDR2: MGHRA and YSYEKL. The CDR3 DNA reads TGCGCCAGCAGCCAAGAGGACAGGGTGGCTAATGAAAAACTGTTTTTT. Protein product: CASSQEDRVANEKLFF.

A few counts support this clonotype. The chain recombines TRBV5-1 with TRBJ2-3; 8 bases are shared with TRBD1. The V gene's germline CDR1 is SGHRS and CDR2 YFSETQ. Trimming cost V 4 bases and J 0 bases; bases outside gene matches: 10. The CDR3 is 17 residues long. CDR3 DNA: TGCGCCAGCAGCACCCGGGGACAGGCACCTAGCACAGATACGCAGTATTTT. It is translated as CASSTRGQAPSTDTQYF.

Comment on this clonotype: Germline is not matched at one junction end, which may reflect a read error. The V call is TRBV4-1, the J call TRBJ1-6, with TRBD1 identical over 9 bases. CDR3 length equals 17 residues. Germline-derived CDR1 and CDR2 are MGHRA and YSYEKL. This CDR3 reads CASSQAELGTGRSHLHF. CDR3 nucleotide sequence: TGCGCCAGCAGCCAAGCCGAACTCGGGACAGGGAGGTCACACCTCCACTTT.